The 28 T cell receptor beta chains reported below all come from one sample, sequenced in a study of blood T cell repertoires in COVID-19. Produced via immunoSEQ multiplex PCR; TCRdb's table is partial and in-frame only. Among about 83,000 clones listed, approximately 86% were seen once. Sequencing used peripheral blood. These receptors all come from a man older than 75 with active or convalescent COVID-19.

This chain connects TRBV7-2 to TRBJ2-1, with D unclear. Trimming pared 2 bases from V and 1 base from J, leaving 12 bases between. CDR3 size: 16 residues. Germline loops: CDR1 SGHTA, CDR2 FQGNSA. Here the CDR3 DNA reads TGTGCCAGCAGCTTATTATCTTCCACATCCTACAATGAGCAGTTCTTC. Its protein product is CASSLLSSTSYNEQFF.

The V and J genes are TRBV7-2 and TRBJ1-1; D remains unclear. The CDR3 consists of 13 residues. Trimming shortened V by 3 bases and J by 4 bases, and 9 bases separated the two germline ends. From germline, CDR1 is SGHTA and CDR2 FQGNSA. CDR3 in amino acids: CASSFQASTEAFF. For the CDR3, the DNA is TGTGCCAGCAGCTTTCAGGCGAGCACTGAAGCTTTCTTT.

The chain joins TRBV15 to TRBJ2-5; 9 positions agree with TRBD1. Per germline, CDR1 LNHNV and CDR2 YYDKDF (reference sequence). The CDR3 runs 13 residues. Germline trimming cut 1 base from V and 9 bases from J; bases unmatched to any gene: 3. The CDR3 loop is CATSRGQGVSQYF. In DNA form, the CDR3 reads TGTGCCACCAGCAGAGGACAGGGGGTCTCCCAGTACTTC.

This chain joins TRBV7-9 and TRBJ2-1, with unresolved D. Germline loops: CDR1 SEHNR, CDR2 FQNEAQ (reference sequence). The ends were cut back, 7 bases at V and 0 bases at J, with 10 bases in the middle. This CDR3 is built from 14 residues. CDR3 sequence (DNA): TGTGCCAGCACCGGCGGATACTCCTACAATGAGCAGTTCTTC. Protein product: CASTGGYSYNEQFF.

The chain uses TRBV5-4 and TRBJ2-5, with TRBD2 matching over 7 bases. The germline V gene encodes CDR1 SGHNT and CDR2 YYREEE (reference sequence). The CDR3 length is 13 residues. Trimming cost V 4 bases and J 5 bases; bases outside gene matches: 5. The CDR3 loop reads CASSVLGGETQYF. The CDR3 DNA sequence: TGTGCCAGCAGCGTGCTGGGGGGGGAGACCCAGTACTTC. Full variable domain (remainder filled in from reference TRBV5-4 and TRBJ2-5): ETGVTQSPTHLIKTRGQQVTLRCSSQSGHNTVSWYQQALGQGPQFIFQYYREEENGRGNFPPRFSGLQFPNYSSELNVNALELDDSALYLCASSVLGGETQYFGPGTRLLVL.

A remark on this clone: The sample carries other DNA sequences with the same CDR3. The rearrangement uses TRBV6-5 and TRBJ2-2, with 7 bases matching TRBD1. CDR3 size: 14 residues. The germline V gene has CDR1 MNHEY and CDR2 SVGAGI. V trimming: 6 bases; J trimming: 1 base; junction bases outside the gene matches: 2. CDR3 in amino acids: CASRRTGNTGELFF. DNA of the CDR3: TGTGCCAGCAGACGGACAGGGAACACCGGGGAGCTGTTTTTT.

This CDR3 reads CASSPGSEAEAFF. The CDR3 DNA reads as TGTGCCAGCAGTCCCGGTTCAGAGGCTGAAGCTTTCTTT. This sequence joins TRBV6-5 and TRBJ1-1; no definite D call. V gave up 5 bases and J gave up 6 bases, with 13 bases separating them. This CDR3 region has 13 residues. Germline CDR1 is MNHEY and CDR2 is SVGAGI.

V and J are TRBV25-1 and TRBJ1-4, with 10 bases that match TRBD1. The CDR3 is 16 amino acids. Trimming removed 0 bases from V and 7 bases from J; junction bases left unmatched: 5. CDR1 and CDR2 (germline): MGHDK, SYGVNS. CDR3 bases: TGTGCCAGCAGTGAATATAGGGGGACAGGGGTTGAAAAACTGTTTTTT. Protein: CASSEYRGTGVEKLFF.

The chain joins TRBV6-1 to TRBJ1-3, with unresolved D. Looked up from germline, CDR1 is MNHNS and CDR2 is SASEGT. This CDR3 comprises 15 residues. The V and J ends lost 0 bases and 1 base respectively, with 7 bases between them. In DNA form, the CDR3 reads TGTGCCAGCAGTGAAGCTGGCAGTTCTGGAAACACCATATATTTT. Translating gives CASSEAGSSGNTIYF.

The V call is TRBV24-1, the J call TRBJ2-1; maybe TRBD2 (7 bases). Trimming shortened V by 7 bases and J by 7 bases, and 22 bases separated the two germline ends. CDR3 length equals 16 residues. The germline CDR1 and CDR2 sequences are KGHDR and SFDVKD. This CDR3 is CATRPSLAGAGNEQFF. The DNA of the CDR3 is TGTGCCACCAGGCCGTCTCTGGCGGGGGCAGGGAATGAGCAGTTCTTC.

The chain employs TRBV4-1 and TRBJ2-2, with 7 bases lining up with TRBD1. Germline V lookup: CDR1 MGHRA, CDR2 YSYEKL. CDR3 length: 16 residues. The trim removed 0 bases at V and 0 bases at J, leaving 1 base unmatched. The CDR3: CASSQETGTNTGELFF. The DNA for the CDR3 is TGCGCCAGCAGCCAAGAGACAGGGACGAACACCGGGGAGCTGTTTTTT.

The chain recombines TRBV6-5 with TRBJ2-1; D is unclear. This CDR3 has 13 residues. CDR1 is MNHEY and CDR2 is SVGAGI in the germline V gene. Trimming pared 6 bases from V and 4 bases from J, leaving 10 bases between. CDR3 DNA sequence: TGTGCCAGCAGGGAGCCCGTTTACAATGAGCAGTTCTTC. It specifies CASREPVYNEQFF.

The chain employs TRBV11-3 and TRBJ1-1; D not resolved. Germline loops: CDR1 SGHNT, CDR2 YENEEA. The CDR3 is 12 residues long. The germline V and J ends were trimmed by 3 bases and 6 bases, with 8 bases remaining between them. Here the CDR3 DNA reads TGTGCCAGCAGCTTCGAGGAAGCTGAAGCTTTCTTT. This encodes CASSFEEAEAFF.

The chain couples TRBV5-6 to TRBJ1-6; 8 positions agree with TRBD1. This CDR3 spans 15 amino acids. V gave up 5 bases and J gave up 3 bases; unmatched junction bases: 4. Germline loops: CDR1 SGHDT, CDR2 YYEEEE. This CDR3 reads CASRKGQVYNSPLHF. Written as DNA, the CDR3 is TGTGCCAGCAGAAAGGGACAGGTCTATAATTCACCCCTCCACTTT.

The chain employs TRBV28 and TRBJ1-2, with D possibly TRBD1 on 5 matching bases. Trimming took off 8 bases at V and 6 bases at J, with 16 bases between the two ends. Germline V gene data show CDR1 as MDHEN and CDR2 as SYDVKM. The CDR3 contains 13 residues. The CDR3 DNA reads as TGTGCCAGCCGAGAGCAGGGTCGAGATGGCTACACCTTC. It is translated as CASREQGRDGYTF.

This chain uses TRBV3-1 (or the pseudogene TRBV3-2) with TRBJ2-2; possibly TRBD2 for D (7 bases). Trimming removed 7 bases from V and 7 bases from J, with 22 bases in between. The CDR3 sequence is 16 residues long. Germline CDR1 LGHDT, CDR2 YNNKEL (reference sequence). The CDR3 DNA sequence: TGTGCCAGCAAACCCACCCCCCGGGGGGCTAACGGGGAGCTGTTTTTT. It codes for CASKPTPRGANGELFF.

J is TRBJ2-7 and V is TRBV6-1; D is perhaps TRBD2 (7 bases). There are 16 residues in the CDR3. Trimming removed 0 bases from V and 7 bases from J, with 19 bases in between. Germline CDR1 reads MNHNS; CDR2 reads SASEGT. As DNA, the CDR3 is TGTGCCAGCAGTGAAGCTTGGGGGGGCCGACTTGGGGAGCAGTACGTC. The encoded protein is CASSEAWGGRLGEQYV.

V usage is TRBV5-1 and J usage is TRBJ2-1, with 7 bases that match TRBD1. The V and J ends lost 0 bases and 6 bases, in that order; junction bases with no gene match: 6. Germline assignment: CDR1 SGHRS and CDR2 YFSETQ. The CDR3 sequence is 15 residues long. DNA for the CDR3: TGCGCCAGCAGCTTGGGGACAGGAGCCTCCAATGAGCAGTTCTTC. Protein sequence: CASSLGTGASNEQFF.

This clone was counted only a few times. V gene TRBV5-6 combines with J gene TRBJ1-4; a possible D gene is TRBD1 (5 bases). The germline V gene encodes CDR1 SGHDT and CDR2 YYEEEE. Trimming removed 4 bases from V and 0 bases from J, with 13 bases in between. This CDR3 is 16 amino acids long. CDR3 amino acids: CASSGGIGATNEKLFF. CDR3 nucleotides: TGTGCCAGCAGCGGTGGGATAGGGGCAACTAATGAAAAACTGTTTTTT.

The chain is built from TRBV5-1 and TRBJ2-1, with 10 bases fitting TRBD2. The V gene's germline CDR1 is SGHRS and CDR2 YFSETQ. The trim removed 5 bases at V and 6 bases at J, leaving 5 bases unmatched. CDR3 size: 14 residues. The CDR3 DNA is TGCGCCAGCAGGTCGGGACTAGCGATCAATGAGCAGTTCTTC. It codes for CASRSGLAINEQFF.

This clone showed up just once. At one of its ends the junction is not consistent with the germline gene, which may arise from a read error. The chain joins TRBV3-1 (or the pseudogene TRBV3-2) to TRBJ1-1; possible D gene TRBD1, 5 bases. Germline V CDR1 and CDR2: LGHDT, YNNKEL (reference sequence). The CDR3 is 12 residues long. This CDR3 reads CASTQRGSEAFF. The CDR3 DNA is TGTGCCAGCACCCAAAGGGGCTCTGAAGCTTTCTTT.

The J gene is TRBJ2-7, the V gene TRBV6-4; D possibly corresponds to TRBD1 (6 bases). The CDR3 sequence is 13 residues long. The V gene's germline CDR1 is MRHNA and CDR2 SNTAGT. V lost 2 bases to trimming and J lost 4 bases, with 9 bases between them. The CDR3 coding sequence is TGTGCCAGCAGTGACAGGGGGAGTTACGAGCAGTACGTC. Protein product: CASSDRGSYEQYV.

In its sample, this clone was seen once. The V gene is TRBV6-4, the J gene TRBJ2-3, with D unresolved. Germline V gives CDR1 MRHNA, CDR2 SNTAGT. There are 13 residues in the CDR3. Trimming stripped 3 bases from V and 2 bases from J, with 6 bases between. The CDR3 is CASSEQYTDTQYF. The DNA of the CDR3 is TGTGCCAGCAGTGAACAGTACACAGATACGCAGTATTTT.

This clone has just one count. The V gene is TRBV4-1, the J gene TRBJ2-1; a possible D gene is TRBD2 (5 bases). Germline assignment: CDR1 MGHRA and CDR2 YSYEKL. The V end lost 4 bases, the J end lost 6 bases, and 10 bases lay between the germline ends. The CDR3 has 13 residues. For the CDR3, the DNA is TGCGCCAGCAGCCCCGACTATTCCAATGAGCAGTTCTTC. Residues: CASSPDYSNEQFF.

This clone has just a few counts. This chain joins TRBV12-3 or TRBV12-4 and TRBJ1-2; no reliable D call. Between the trimmed V and J ends, which lost 3 bases and 0 bases, there was a span of 5 bases. This CDR3 is 13 amino acids long. The CDR3 DNA reads as TGTGCCAGCAGTTTCTCCTCTAACTATGGCTACACCTTC. Translating it yields CASSFSSNYGYTF.

The V and J genes are TRBV19 and TRBJ1-5, with no clear D. There are 16 residues in the CDR3. Trimming took off 1 base at V and 7 bases at J, with 17 bases between the two ends. Looked up from germline, CDR1 is LNHDA and CDR2 is SQIVND (reference sequence). The CDR3 here is CASSIALGGREQPQHF. The CDR3 DNA follows: TGTGCCAGTAGTATAGCTTTAGGAGGGAGGGAGCAGCCCCAGCATTTT.

The chain links TRBV24-1 to TRBJ1-1; D remains unclear. The CDR3 extends over 13 amino acids. Germline CDR1 is KGHDR and CDR2 is SFDVKD. Between the trimmed V and J ends, which lost 8 bases and 1 base, there was a span of 10 bases. The CDR3 is CATMGRSNTEAFF. The CDR3 bases are TGTGCCACCATGGGCCGGTCGAACACTGAAGCTTTCTTT.

This chain uses TRBV10-2 with TRBJ2-2; the match to TRBD2 covers 8 bases. The CDR3 contains 14 residues. Losses at the gene ends were 6 bases for V and 4 bases for J; bases not matched to a gene: 4. Germline V lookup: CDR1 WSHSY, CDR2 SAAADI. The CDR3 DNA sequence: TGCGCCAGCAGGGGGACTAGTGTCACCGGGGAGCTGTTTTTT. Its protein product is CASRGTSVTGELFF.